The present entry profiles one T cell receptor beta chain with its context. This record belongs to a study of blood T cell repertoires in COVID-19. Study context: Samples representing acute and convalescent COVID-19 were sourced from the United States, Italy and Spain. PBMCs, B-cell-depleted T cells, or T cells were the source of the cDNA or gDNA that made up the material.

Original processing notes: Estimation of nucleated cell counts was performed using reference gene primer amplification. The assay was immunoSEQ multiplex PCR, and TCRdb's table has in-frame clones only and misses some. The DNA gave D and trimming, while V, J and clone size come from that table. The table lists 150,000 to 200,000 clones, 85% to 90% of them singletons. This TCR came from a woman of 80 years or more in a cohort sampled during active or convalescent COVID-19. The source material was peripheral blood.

DNA for the CDR3: TGTGCCAGCAGCTTCGGCACGGGGGGACGAATCAATGAGCAGTTCTTC. As protein: CASSFGTGGRINEQFF. The chain combines TRBV11-3 with TRBJ2-1; the match to TRBD2 covers 7 bases. This CDR3 comprises 16 residues. After removal of 3 bases from V and 6 bases from J, the junction contained 11 bases not matched to a gene. From germline, CDR1 is SGHNT and CDR2 YENEEA.